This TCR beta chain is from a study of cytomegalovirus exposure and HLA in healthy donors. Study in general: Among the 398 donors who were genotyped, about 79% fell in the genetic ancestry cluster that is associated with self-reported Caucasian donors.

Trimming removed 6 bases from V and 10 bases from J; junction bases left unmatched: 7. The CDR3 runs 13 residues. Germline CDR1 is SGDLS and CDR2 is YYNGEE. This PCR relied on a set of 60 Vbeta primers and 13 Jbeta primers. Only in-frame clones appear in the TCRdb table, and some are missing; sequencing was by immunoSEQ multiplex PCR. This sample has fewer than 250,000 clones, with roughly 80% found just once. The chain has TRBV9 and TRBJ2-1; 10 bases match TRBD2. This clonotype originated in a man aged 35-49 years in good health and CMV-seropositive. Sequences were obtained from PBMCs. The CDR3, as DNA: TGTGCCAGCAACCGACTAGCGGGTGACGAGCAGTTCTTC. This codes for CASNRLAGDEQFF.